These 31 T cell receptor beta chains were all obtained from the same sample, sequenced in a study of naive CD8 T cells in extremely preterm neonates (dated by TCRdb to 2016 to 2017). Libraries were prepared through the immunoSEQ multiplex PCR assay. Imported from immuneACCESS, the table was reduced by TCRdb to in-frame sequences with V and J called. These copies leave out some clones; in studies compared against another copy, an unresolved V gene accounts for under half, and the cause of the remainder is not known. This sample holds 5,500 to 6,000 clones; about 96% were observed only once. The ten largest clonotypes hold about 0.4% of the sample. The sample was naive CD8+ T cells from blood. All receptors derive from a human donor in good health.

The rearrangement uses TRBV2 and TRBJ1-4; D call uncertain. V lost 2 bases to trimming and J lost 7 bases, with 14 bases between them. The length of the CDR3 is 15 residues. The germline CDR1 and CDR2 sequences are SNHLY and FYNNEI. Written as DNA, the CDR3 is TGTGCCAGCAGTGAATTGCGGGGTCCCTCTGAAAAACTGTTTTTT. Amino acids: CASSELRGPSEKLFF.

The rearrangement joins TRBV6-5 to TRBJ2-1; 14 nucleotides agree with TRBD2. This CDR3 comprises 15 residues. Germline V CDR1 and CDR2: MNHEY, SVGAGI. The V and J ends lost 6 bases and 8 bases, in that order; junction bases with no gene match: 6. Here the CDR3 reads CASRGGLAGGHEQFF. CDR3 nucleotides: TGTGCCAGCAGGGGAGGACTAGCGGGGGGCCATGAGCAGTTCTTC.

The chain recombines TRBV7-2 with TRBJ2-2; 8 nucleotides align to TRBD1. This CDR3 region has 17 residues. V lost 5 bases and J lost 5; bases outside the gene matches: 13. Germline V gene lookup returns CDR1 SGHTA and CDR2 FQGNSA. DNA for the CDR3: TGTGCCAGCAGCGCCCGAAATTACAGGGGGAGGACCGGGGAGCTGTTTTTT. It codes for CASSARNYRGRTGELFF.

This rearrangement joins TRBV29-1 to TRBJ2-1, with 8 bases that match TRBD1. The germline V gene has CDR1 SQVTM and CDR2 ANQGSEA. The CDR3 is made up of 16 amino acids. J gave up 7 bases and V 7 bases, and 18 bases lay outside the gene matches. CDR3 bases: TGCAGCGCGTTGGGTCGTCCGGGACAGGCGAGGAATGAGCAGTTCTTC. Translated: CSALGRPGQARNEQFF.

This sequence joins TRBV14 and TRBJ2-5, with no clear D. Germline CDR1 and CDR2: SGHDN and FVKESK. CDR3 length: 12 residues. Between the trimmed V and J ends, which lost 5 bases and 5 bases, there was a span of 9 bases. CDR3 in amino acids: CASSSRFETQYF. CDR3 bases: TGTGCCAGCAGCTCCCGTTTTGAGACCCAGTACTTC.

The CDR3 spells CASAQRGPNYGYTF. In DNA, the CDR3 is TGTGCCAGCGCGCAAAGGGGGCCTAACTATGGCTACACCTTC. The chain joins TRBV28 to TRBJ1-2; 7 bases map to TRBD1. CDR3 length equals 14 residues. The J segment lost 0 bases and the V segment lost 8 bases, leaving 6 bases of the junction unmatched. Germline CDR1 MDHEN, CDR2 SYDVKM.

This clone was counted a single time. The gene calls are TRBV5-5 and TRBJ1-1, with D tentatively TRBD1 (5 bases). Germline-derived CDR1 and CDR2 are SGHKS and YYEKEE (reference sequence). Trimming pared 1 base from V and 3 bases from J, leaving 7 bases between. The CDR3 spans 13 residues. The CDR3 DNA reads as TGTGCCAGCAGCTTGTTAGGGGACACTGAAGCTTTCTTT. As protein: CASSLLGDTEAFF.

The gene calls are TRBV28 and TRBJ2-3; 8 bases align to TRBD2. Trimming at V came to 10 bases and at J to 0 bases, leaving 9 bases not matched to a gene. Germline V lookup: CDR1 MDHEN, CDR2 SYDVKM. This CDR3 comprises 15 residues. This CDR3 is CATAGETPSTDTQYF. The DNA for the CDR3 is TGTGCCACAGCGGGAGAGACTCCTAGCACAGATACGCAGTATTTT.

The chain joins TRBV28 to TRBJ2-4, with 7 bases that match TRBD1. The CDR3 has 17 amino acids. Germline CDR1 and CDR2: MDHEN and SYDVKM. J gave up 0 bases and V 6 bases, and 11 bases lay outside the gene matches. The CDR3 sequence: CASRGRGSSLAKNIQYF. For the CDR3, the DNA is TGTGCCAGCAGGGGCAGGGGGAGTTCCTTAGCCAAAAACATTCAGTACTTC. The variable domain in full, with the rest retrieved from reference TRBV28 and TRBJ2-4, is DVKVTQSSRYLVKRTGEKVFLECVQDMDHENMFWYRQDPGLGLRLIYFSYDVKMKEKGDIPEGYSVSREKKERFSLILESASTNQTSMYLCASRGRGSSLAKNIQYFGAGTRLSVL.

V and J are TRBV7-3 and TRBJ2-7, with 7 bases matching TRBD1. The CDR3 sequence is 13 residues long. J lost 5 bases, V lost 2 bases, and 3 bases had no gene match. The germline CDR1 and CDR2 sequences are SGHTA and FQGTGA. CDR3 nucleotides: TGTGCCAGCAGCTTAGACAGGGCGAACGAGCAGTACTTC. Translation gives CASSLDRANEQYF. The variable domain in full, completed from reference TRBV7-3 and TRBJ2-7, reads GAGVSQTPSNKVTEKGKYVELRCDPISGHTALYWYRQSLGQGPEFLIYFQGTGAADDSGLPNDRFFAVRPEGSVSTLKIQRTERGDSAVYLCASSLDRANEQYFGPGTRLTVT.

The CDR3 nucleotides are TGTGCCAGCAGTCATAGCGGGACTAGCACAGATACGCAGTATTTT. Encoded protein: CASSHSGTSTDTQYF. The gene calls are TRBV6-5 and TRBJ2-3; TRBD2 agrees at 8 bases. The CDR3 runs to 15 residues. Germline V gene sequence: CDR1 MNHEY, CDR2 SVGAGI. Unmatched junction bases numbered 4, after V lost 5 bases and J lost 0 bases.

The V gene is TRBV4-3, the J gene TRBJ2-7; a weak D match, TRBD2 (7 bases). Germline CDR1 is LGHNA and CDR2 is YSLEER. V was trimmed by 0 bases and J by 5 bases, leaving 20 bases between them. CDR3 size: 17 residues. For the CDR3, the DNA is TGCGCCAGCAGCCAAGATAGAATCGCGGGGGCGGGCAACGAGCAGTACTTC. It encodes CASSQDRIAGAGNEQYF.

The chain couples TRBV5-1 to TRBJ2-5, with 7 bases lining up with TRBD1. The CDR3 runs 18 residues. Germline trimming cut 1 base from V and 3 bases from J; bases unmatched to any gene: 15. Germline V lookup: CDR1 SGHRS, CDR2 YFSETQ. CDR3 nucleotides: TGCGCCAGCAGCTTGAGGCTAGTTGAGGGGGCTATTAAAGAGACCCAGTACTTC. It specifies CASSLRLVEGAIKETQYF. Using reference TRBV5-1 and TRBJ2-5 for the parts outside the CDR3, the full variable domain is KAGVTQTPRYLIKTRGQQVTLSCSPISGHRSVSWYQQTPGQGLQFLFEYFSETQRNKGNFPGRFSGRQFSNSRSEMNVSTLELGDSALYLCASSLRLVEGAIKETQYFGPGTRLLVL.

Concerning this clone: One end of the junction fails to match germline, which may point to a read error. This rearrangement joins TRBV28 to TRBJ1-2; D is ambiguous. Germline-derived CDR1 and CDR2 are MDHEN and SYDVKM. The CDR3 contains 12 residues. The CDR3 loop reads CASRETNYGYTF. In nucleotides, the CDR3 is TGCGCCAGCAGAGAGACAAACTATGGCTACACCTTC.

The rearrangement joins TRBV6-6 to TRBJ1-1; tentatively, D is TRBD1 (5 bases). V was trimmed by 6 bases and J by 10 bases, leaving 12 bases between them. The CDR3 has 11 residues. The germline gives CDR1 MNHNY, CDR2 SVGAGI (reference sequence). CDR3 amino acids: CASSATGGAFF. CDR3 bases: TGTGCCAGCAGCGCGACGGGGGGAGCTTTCTTT.

The V gene is TRBV19, the J gene TRBJ1-1, with 8 bases aligning to TRBD1. The V gene's germline CDR1 is LNHDA and CDR2 SQIVND (reference sequence). The CDR3 length is 12 residues. The V gene end was trimmed by 4 bases and the J gene end by 7 bases; junction bases not matched to a gene: 2. The CDR3 bases are TGTGCCAGTAGTACACAGGGGGGTGAAGCTTTCTTT. This codes for CASSTQGGEAFF.

J is TRBJ2-1 and V is TRBV4-1; the D gene is possibly TRBD2 (6 bases). The CDR3 extends over 14 amino acids. The V and J ends lost 4 bases and 8 bases respectively, with 15 bases between them. CDR1 and CDR2 from the germline V gene are MGHRA and YSYEKL. This CDR3 is CASSLPEGIHEQFF. The CDR3 DNA follows: TGCGCCAGCAGCCTTCCGGAGGGGATCCATGAGCAGTTCTTC.

CDR3 residues: CASRWAYTGLDYYEQYF. The CDR3, as DNA: TGTGCCAGCAGGTGGGCCTACACGGGACTGGATTACTACGAGCAGTACTTC. The J gene is TRBJ2-7, the V gene TRBV6-4; possible D gene TRBD2, 6 bases. Deletions cut 6 bases from V and 3 bases from J, with 24 bases between. The V gene's germline CDR1 is MRHNA and CDR2 SNTAGT. This CDR3 contains 17 residues.

The J gene is TRBJ1-2, the V gene TRBV7-3, with a weak D call TRBD1 (5 bases). The germline V gene encodes CDR1 SGHTA and CDR2 FQGTGA. V was trimmed by 1 base and J by 3 bases, leaving 9 bases between them. The length of the CDR3 is 14 residues. The CDR3 region is CASSLSGGYYGYTF. CDR3 DNA sequence: TGTGCCAGCAGCTTAAGTGGGGGGTACTATGGCTACACCTTC.

The CDR3 loop reads CASSSPSAVHYGYTF. CDR3 nucleotide sequence: TGTGCCAGCAGTTCCCCATCCGCAGTTCACTATGGCTACACCTTC. The chain uses TRBV28 and TRBJ1-2; D is unresolved. The V gene lost 4 bases and the J gene lost 3 bases, with 15 bases spanning the gap. The CDR3 length is 15 residues. The V gene's germline CDR1 is MDHEN and CDR2 SYDVKM.

The chain has TRBV27 and TRBJ2-7; a possible D gene is TRBD2 (5 bases). Germline assignment: CDR1 MNHEY and CDR2 SMNVEV (reference sequence). The V end was cut by 5 bases, the J end by 7 bases, with 18 bases between. This CDR3 is built from 14 residues. The CDR3 region is CASSKRPRGWEQYF. CDR3 in DNA: TGTGCCAGCAGTAAAAGGCCCCGGGGTTGGGAGCAGTACTTC.

V gene TRBV5-5 combines with J gene TRBJ2-3; no clear D gene. V dropped 2 bases and J dropped 4 bases, with 5 bases sitting between them. Germline CDR1 reads SGHKS; CDR2 reads YYEKEE (reference sequence). This CDR3 spans 12 amino acids. Here the CDR3 DNA reads TGTGCCAGCAGCTTCCCGTCAGATACGCAGTATTTT. Protein product: CASSFPSDTQYF.

The gene calls are TRBV15 and TRBJ1-1, with a possible D match to TRBD1 (5 bases). This CDR3 is built from 17 residues. V lost 4 bases, J lost 5 bases, and 23 bases lay in between. Germline V gives CDR1 LNHNV, CDR2 YYDKDF (reference sequence). The DNA of the CDR3 is TGTGCCACCAGCATATGGGGTCAGGGTCGAGGAAGAACTGAAGCTTTCTTT. Translated, it gives CATSIWGQGRGRTEAFF.

This chain connects TRBV27 to TRBJ1-4; a weak D match, TRBD1 (5 bases). The V gene lost 7 bases and the J gene lost 7 bases, with 19 bases spanning the gap. CDR3 length equals 15 residues. The germline CDR1 and CDR2 sequences are MNHEY and SMNVEV (reference sequence). The CDR3 region is CASTPRWGRGEKLFF. DNA for the CDR3: TGTGCCAGCACCCCTCGATGGGGTAGGGGTGAAAAACTGTTTTTT.

This chain joins TRBV19 and TRBJ2-7, with 10 bases identical to TRBD1. This CDR3 has 17 amino acids. Germline-derived CDR1 and CDR2 are LNHDA and SQIVND (reference sequence). Germline trimming cut 3 bases from V and 4 bases from J; bases unmatched to any gene: 12. For the CDR3, the DNA is TGTGCCAGTAGTATGGCCCCTTGGACAGGGGGAAAATACGAGCAGTACTTC. Amino acids: CASSMAPWTGGKYEQYF.

The chain joins TRBV5-6 to TRBJ2-7, with D uncertain. V lost 1 base, J lost 0 bases, and 8 bases lay in between. This CDR3 contains 14 residues. Germline V gene data show CDR1 as SGHDT and CDR2 as YYEEEE. CDR3 amino acids: CASSLLGDSYEQYF. In DNA, the CDR3 is TGTGCCAGCAGCTTGCTAGGAGACTCCTACGAGCAGTACTTC.

This clone showed up just once. The CDR3 reads CASSQKPGLAGGPTLTDTQYF. As DNA, the CDR3 is TGTGCCAGCAGCCAAAAGCCGGGACTAGCGGGAGGGCCCACTCTCACAGATACGCAGTATTTT. This rearrangement joins TRBV7-4 to TRBJ2-3; 16 bases match TRBD2. This CDR3 contains 21 residues. CDR1 and CDR2 from the germline V gene are SGHVT and SQSDAQ. V gave up 5 bases and J gave up 2 bases; unmatched junction bases: 16.

The chain recombines TRBV7-2 with TRBJ1-2; perhaps TRBD1 as D (5 bases). CDR3 size: 14 residues. Trimming pared 1 base from V and 3 bases from J, leaving 9 bases between. CDR1 is SGHTA and CDR2 is FQGNSA in the germline V gene. The CDR3 sequence is CASSLEGRDYGYTF. CDR3 sequence (DNA): TGTGCCAGCAGCTTAGAGGGCAGGGACTATGGCTACACCTTC.

This rearrangement joins TRBV9 to TRBJ1-2; possibly TRBD1 for D (5 bases). Trimming shortened V by 2 bases and J by 7 bases, and 21 bases separated the two germline ends. In germline, CDR1 is SGDLS, CDR2 YYNGEE. The CDR3 has 16 residues. This chain's CDR3 is CASSVDSGWGYGGYTF. CDR3 bases: TGTGCCAGCAGCGTGGATTCAGGGTGGGGATATGGTGGCTACACCTTC. Full variable domain (missing parts from reference TRBV9 and TRBJ1-2): DSGVTQTPKHLITATGQRVTLRCSPRSGDLSVYWYQQSLDQGLQFLIQYYNGEERAKGNILERFSAQQFPDLHSELNLSSLELGDSALYFCASSVDSGWGYGGYTFGSGTRLTVV.

This clone was recorded a few times. The V gene is TRBV4-2, the J gene TRBJ1-6; D unresolved. Germline V gives CDR1 LGHNA, CDR2 YNFKEQ. The V and J ends lost 0 bases and 10 bases respectively, with 16 bases between them. The CDR3 is made up of 16 amino acids. CDR3 residues: CASSQDRRVIESPLHF. CDR3 nucleotides: TGTGCCAGCAGCCAAGATCGGCGGGTGATCGAGTCACCCCTCCACTTT.

V and J are TRBV18 and TRBJ2-5, with 14 positions matching TRBD2. Unmatched junction bases numbered 2, after V lost 1 base and J lost 4 bases. CDR3 length: 16 residues. Germline CDR1 KGHSH, CDR2 LQKENI. CDR3: CASSPRGLAGGETQYF. In DNA, the CDR3 is TGTGCCAGCTCACCACGCGGACTAGCGGGAGGAGAGACCCAGTACTTC.